Listed here are 18 T cell receptor beta chains from one sample, sequenced in a study of cytomegalovirus exposure and HLA in healthy donors. It was with 60 Vbeta and 13 Jbeta primers that the PCR ran. The table came from immunoSEQ multiplex PCR; TCRdb's copy has only in-frame clones and leaves some out. The profile shows 180,000 or so clones, more than 75% of them singletons. The source material was PBMCs. The receptors derive from a middle-aged man in good health and CMV-seronegative.

The V call is TRBV9, the J call TRBJ1-5, with 8 bases fitting TRBD1. The junction had 10 bases not matched to a gene; V was cut back by 4 bases and J by 4 bases. Germline CDR1 and CDR2: SGDLS and YYNGEE. This CDR3 has 16 amino acids. The CDR3 protein is CASSPDQDRANQPQHF. Here the CDR3 DNA reads TGTGCCAGCAGCCCCGATCAGGACAGGGCTAATCAGCCCCAGCATTTT.

The chain is built from TRBV5-1 and TRBJ2-3, with D perhaps TRBD2 (5 bases). Trimming cost V 0 bases and J 2 bases, with 13 bases left between them. This CDR3 region has 16 residues. Germline lookup yields CDR1 SGHRS and CDR2 YFSETQ. CDR3 sequence: CASSLAYEGFTDTQYF. The CDR3 DNA reads as TGCGCCAGCAGCTTGGCCTACGAGGGCTTCACAGATACGCAGTATTTT. Based on the CDR3 plus reference TRBV5-1 and TRBJ2-3, the full variable domain is KAGVTQTPRYLIKTRGQQVTLSCSPISGHRSVSWYQQTPGQGLQFLFEYFSETQRNKGNFPGRFSGRQFSNSRSEMNVSTLELGDSALYLCASSLAYEGFTDTQYFGPGTRLTVL.

The chain employs TRBV30 and TRBJ2-2; maybe TRBD1 (6 bases). V was cut by 4 bases and J by 7 bases, with 10 bases left in between. The CDR3 sequence is 12 residues long. Germline CDR1 GTSNPN, CDR2 SVGIG (reference sequence). CDR3 sequence reads: CAWNRVIGELFF. The CDR3 DNA sequence: TGTGCCTGGAACAGGGTGATCGGGGAGCTGTTTTTT.

A single count supports this clone. J is TRBJ2-7 and V is TRBV4-2; D is perhaps TRBD1 (5 bases). The CDR3 sequence is 15 residues long. CDR1 is LGHNA, CDR2 YNFKEQ, per germline. V was cut by 2 bases and J by 1 base, with 12 bases left in between. The CDR3 protein is CASSQQLRGSYEQYF. CDR3 in DNA: TGTGCCAGCAGCCAACAACTTAGGGGTTCCTACGAGCAGTACTTC.

This chain uses TRBV18 with TRBJ2-2; D might be TRBD2 (5 bases). Trimming removed 3 bases from V and 5 bases from J, with 13 bases in between. The CDR3 contains 15 residues. CDR1 is KGHSH and CDR2 is LQKENI in the germline V gene. CDR3 sequence reads: CASSPSRGRTGELFF. The CDR3 region has the DNA TGTGCCAGCTCACCTTCTCGGGGAAGAACCGGGGAGCTGTTTTTT.

The V call is TRBV18, the J call TRBJ2-7, with 7 bases aligning to TRBD1. With V trimmed by 5 bases and J by 5 bases, 9 bases remained unmatched. This CDR3 contains 14 residues. Germline-derived CDR1 and CDR2 are KGHSH and LQKENI. The CDR3 DNA is TGTGCCAGCTCAAGGACGAACGACAGGGACGAGCAGTACTTC. Translation gives CASSRTNDRDEQYF.

The chain joins TRBV9 to TRBJ1-1; possibly TRBD1 for D (5 bases). Germline loops: CDR1 SGDLS, CDR2 YYNGEE. Between the trimmed V and J ends, which lost 6 bases and 7 bases, there was a span of 16 bases. This CDR3 is 13 amino acids long. The CDR3 DNA reads TGTGCCAGCACCCGGACCTACGGGGGTGAAGCTTTCTTT. It yields the protein CASTRTYGGEAFF.

The chain joins TRBV30 to TRBJ2-2; D might be TRBD2 (5 bases). Trimming removed 0 bases at V and 6 bases at J, with 23 bases between. The CDR3 has 18 residues. Germline CDR1 GTSNPN, CDR2 SVGIG (reference sequence). CDR3 sequence (DNA): TGTGCCTGGAGTGTAAGGGCCCCGGGGAGTCGAAGGTCCGGGGAGCTGTTTTTT. Protein: CAWSVRAPGSRRSGELFF.

This clone was seen once. The chain is built from TRBV6-5 and TRBJ1-2; possibly TRBD1 for D (5 bases). This CDR3 spans 15 amino acids. Trimming shortened V by 0 bases and J by 2 bases, and 10 bases separated the two germline ends. Germline CDR1 is MNHEY and CDR2 is SVGAGI. The CDR3 DNA is TGTGCCAGCAGTTACTCGAAAAACAGGAACTATGGCTACACCTTC. Its protein product is CASSYSKNRNYGYTF.

This chain connects TRBV5-4 to TRBJ2-3; TRBD1 agrees at 7 bases. In germline, CDR1 is SGHNT, CDR2 YYREEE (reference sequence). V was pared by 3 bases and J by 0 bases, with 7 bases of the junction left unmatched. The length of the CDR3 is 16 residues. CDR3: CASSSSDRRSTDTQYF. The CDR3 DNA reads TGTGCCAGCAGCTCGTCGGACAGGAGAAGCACAGATACGCAGTATTTT. The full variable domain, completed using reference TRBV5-4 and TRBJ2-3, is ETGVTQSPTHLIKTRGQQVTLRCSSQSGHNTVSWYQQALGQGPQFIFQYYREEENGRGNFPPRFSGLQFPNYSSELNVNALELDDSALYLCASSSSDRRSTDTQYFGPGTRLTVL.

The chain is built from TRBV18 and TRBJ1-5; D is unresolved. Germline V gene sequence: CDR1 KGHSH, CDR2 LQKENI. V gave up 3 bases and J gave up 3 bases, with 12 bases separating them. The CDR3 totals 15 residues. CDR3 in DNA: TGTGCCAGCTCACCCCGCACAGAGCCCAATCAGCCCCAGCATTTT. Protein product: CASSPRTEPNQPQHF.

The table lists this clone with a count of one. The chain couples TRBV11-2 to TRBJ2-2, with D maybe TRBD1 (6 bases). The ends were cut back, 4 bases at V and 5 bases at J, with 14 bases in the middle. Germline CDR1 is SGHAT and CDR2 is FQNNGV. The CDR3 consists of 15 residues. The CDR3 spells CASSWWQGLTGELFF. CDR3 sequence (DNA): TGTGCCAGCAGCTGGTGGCAGGGGTTAACCGGGGAGCTGTTTTTT.

The rearrangement links TRBV18 to TRBJ1-1, with 7 bases identical to TRBD1. The CDR3 extends over 13 amino acids. The germline CDR1 and CDR2 sequences are KGHSH and LQKENI. V was clipped by 5 bases and J by 1 base; unmatched bases: 1. Written as DNA, the CDR3 is TGTGCCAGCTCAGGACAGGCGAACACTGAAGCTTTCTTT. It yields the protein CASSGQANTEAFF.

This chain connects TRBV5-1 to TRBJ2-7; 8 positions match TRBD2. Germline lookup yields CDR1 SGHRS and CDR2 YFSETQ. The CDR3 covers 13 residues. The junction had 4 bases not matched to a gene; V was cut back by 1 base and J by 7 bases. CDR3 sequence (DNA): TGCGCCAGCAGCTTGTTCGGGGGGGAAGAGCAGTACTTC. Translating it yields CASSLFGGEEQYF.

This chain links TRBV28 with TRBJ2-5, with 9 bases identical to TRBD2. The CDR3 covers 14 residues. Germline lookup yields CDR1 MDHEN and CDR2 SYDVKM. J gave up 4 bases and V 7 bases, and 7 bases lay outside the gene matches. CDR3 coding DNA: TGTGCCAGCATCCGCGGGGGGGCCATAGAGACCCAGTACTTC. The encoded protein is CASIRGGAIETQYF.

This clone appeared a few times. The chain carries TRBV7-8 and TRBJ2-3; TRBD2 matches at 7 bases. Trimming took 5 bases from V and 2 from J; bases not matched to a gene: 7. The CDR3 length is 15 residues. Germline assignment: CDR1 SGHVS and CDR2 FQNEAQ. CDR3 residues: CASSPRDYLTDTQYF. CDR3 coding DNA: TGTGCCAGCAGCCCCAGGGACTACCTCACAGATACGCAGTATTTT.

The chain combines TRBV5-1 with TRBJ2-1, with 11 bases that match TRBD2. Germline V lookup: CDR1 SGHRS, CDR2 YFSETQ. The junction had 8 bases not matched to a gene; V was cut back by 5 bases and J by 4 bases. CDR3 length: 16 amino acids. The DNA of the CDR3 is TGCGCCAGCAGGTCCCAACTAGCGGGGGTTTACAATGAGCAGTTCTTC. Its translation is CASRSQLAGVYNEQFF.

The table lists this clone with a count of one. The chain links TRBV5-4 to TRBJ1-2; D gene ambiguous. V lost 4 bases and J 8 bases, leaving 15 bases between the germline ends. The CDR3 loop spans 13 amino acids. From germline, CDR1 is SGHNT and CDR2 YYREEE (reference sequence). This chain's CDR3 is CASSPTFREGYTF. CDR3 DNA: TGTGCCAGCAGCCCGACATTCCGGGAAGGCTACACCTTC.